This T cell receptor (beta chain) was recorded in a study of cytomegalovirus exposure and HLA in healthy donors. Study information: The 130 or so validation repertoires used a platform that matched the one used for the 600 to 750 first-cohort repertoires, as a later analysis reported.

General observations from the study: Listed as cytomegalovirus-associated were 170 or so TCR beta chains. A classifier reportedly called cytomegalovirus status with high sensitivity and specificity.

As for this clone: Antigen specificity is unknown.

The donors belonged to the roughly 110-subject validation cohort, separate from the approximately 670-subject first cohort. The data were produced by immunoSEQ multiplex PCR, yet TCRdb's version contains in-frame clones alone and is incomplete. The table has roughly 190,000 clones, approximately 89% seen once. The clonotype originates from a man aged 30 to 39 in good health and CMV-seropositive. Sequencing was performed on PBMCs.

CDR3 nucleotides: TGTGCCAGCAGCTCCGGGGACAGGGCTAGGCATGAGCAGTTCTTC. Amino acid sequence: CASSSGDRARHEQFF. The rearrangement uses TRBV11-3 and TRBJ2-1; TRBD1 aligns across 9 bases. The CDR3 has 15 residues. CDR1 and CDR2 (germline): SGHNT, YENEEA. Trimming took 4 bases from V and 8 from J; bases not matched to a gene: 9.